The clone carrying this TCR beta chain was counted between two and nine times. Its antigen is unidentified. These data belong to a study of vaccination and CD4 T cells after COVID-19. The wider study: As control conditions, cultures were given either a CEFX pool serving as positive control, an HIV-1 Nef pool, or no peptide at all.

The germline V gene encodes CDR1 MDHEN and CDR2 SYDVKM. This CDR3 has 13 residues. Deletions cut 4 bases from V and 7 bases from J, with 11 bases between. Treatment: approximately 9-day PBMC culture with coronavirus spike peptide pools or control peptides (ViraFEST assay). CD4+ T cells that had been cultured provided DNA sequenced with the Oncomine TCR Beta short-read assay. A single record per CDR3 protein comes from TCRdb applying MiXCR to the PCR reads. The table includes roughly 11,000 distinct CDR3 sequences, around three quarters detected once. The genes are TRBV28 and TRBJ1-5, with D maybe TRBD1 (5 bases). Material: CD4+ T cells from blood, cultured in vitro. This sequence originates from a human donor who had recovered from COVID-19. CDR3 protein: CASSYRFIQPQHF. CDR3 nucleotides: TGTGCCAGCAGTTACAGGTTTATCCAGCCCCAGCATTTT.